The rows below give T cell receptor beta chains drawn from one sample of a study of T cell repertoires in cytomegalovirus infection. TCRdb fed the reads into MiXCR, producing one record per CDR3 protein. The table shows under 850,000 distinct CDR3 sequences, with roughly 36% occurring only once. The sequencing sample was made of PBMCs. The receptor set was obtained from a human donor in good health (CMV status not recorded). Some clones in this sample may be carry-over from other donors' samples. Each CDR3 is given without its conserved first and last residue.

V: TRBV7-9
CDR3: ASGGPGTNQPQH

V: TRBV7-9
CDR3: AISSWTFTWELF

V: TRBV20-1
CDR3: SARGPGSAKESGNTIY

V: TRBV24-1
CDR3: ATSDGAGTGVSQPQH

V: TRBV4-2
CDR3: ASSHTDAGRRTDTQY

V: TRBV12-3/TRBV12-4
CDR3: ASSLIGSQTHEKLF

V: TRBV12-3/TRBV12-4
CDR3: ASRRTAEAF

V: TRBV27
CDR3: ASRHDRGIGSPLH

V: TRBV15
CDR3: ATSREPGTSGWADTQY

V: TRBV7-6
CDR3: ASRIIMDAFEGTTNTGELF

V: TRBV19
CDR3: ASSMRGIYEQY

V: TRBV2
CDR3: ASSPPRRRRSTDTQY

V: TRBV7-6
CDR3: AAGANQPQH

V: TRBV28
CDR3: ASSFAGGLSNEQF

V: TRBV12-3/TRBV12-4
CDR3: ASSPTLMGQF

V: TRBV6-5
CDR3: ASSYRFQGRGNQPQH

V: TRBV7-6
CDR3: ASSFSGVPHSGNTIY

V: TRBV4-3
CDR3: ASSRETSPSTDTQS

V: TRBV6-1
CDR3: ASRQGSETDTQY

V: TRBV7-8
CDR3: ASSSIAVAVETQY

V: TRBV6-4
CDR3: ASSVGLSSYNEQF

V: TRBV28
CDR3: ASSLPLGRGGNTIY

V: TRBV5-4
CDR3: ASSFRTSGAADTQY

V: TRBV5-4
CDR3: ASSWGQGDYTDTQY

V: TRBV13
CDR3: ASSRAGTYNEQF

V: TRBV6-1
CDR3: ASDLGLHKETQY

V: TRBV7-2
CDR3: ASSPFGGEQY